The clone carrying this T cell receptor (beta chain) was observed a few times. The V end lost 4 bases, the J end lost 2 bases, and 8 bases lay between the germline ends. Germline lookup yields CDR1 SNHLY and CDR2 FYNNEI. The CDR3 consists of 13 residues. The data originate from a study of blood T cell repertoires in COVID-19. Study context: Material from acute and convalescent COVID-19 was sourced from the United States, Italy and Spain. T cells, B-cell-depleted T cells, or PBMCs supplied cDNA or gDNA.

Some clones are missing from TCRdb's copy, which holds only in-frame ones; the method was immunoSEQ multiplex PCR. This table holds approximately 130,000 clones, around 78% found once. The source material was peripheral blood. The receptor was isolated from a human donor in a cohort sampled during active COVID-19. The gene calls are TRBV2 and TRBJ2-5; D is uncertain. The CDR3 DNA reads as TGTGCCAGCAGTGTAAGGCGGCAAGAGACCCAGTACTTC. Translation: CASSVRRQETQYF.